These T cell receptor beta chains were read from a single sample in a study of CD8 T cells in ankylosing spondylitis. TCRdb recomputed calls from the 5' RACE reads with MiXCR, one row per CDR3 protein. The profile shows approximately 250,000 distinct CDR3 sequences, approximately 8% of them singletons. Source material: blood, either unsorted or a sorted T cell fraction (not recorded which). These receptors all stem from a female donor with ankylosing spondylitis or in good health (not recorded which). Each CDR3 is given with its conserved first and last residue. D genes are given only for firm matches. Size tells how often a clone was seen (once, few, many) or the class of an expanded clone, and some rows leave it out.

cdr3_nt | cdr3_aa | d_call | clone_size | j_call | v_call
TGTGCCAGCAGCCGTGGGACATTTGGTGAAGCTTTCTTT | CASSRGTFGEAFF | - | many | TRBJ1-1 | TRBV7-8
TGTGCCTGGAGTGTACATGAAGGTTCCTATGGCTACACCTTC | CAWSVHEGSYGYTF | - | - | TRBJ1-2 | TRBV30
TGCGCCAGCAGCCAAGAGACGGTATCCGAGCAGTACTTC | CASSQETVSEQYF | - | - | TRBJ2-7 | TRBV4-3
TGTGCCACCAGTGATTCTCGGAGAAACACCGGGGAGCTGTTTTTT | CATSDSRRNTGELFF | - | many | TRBJ2-2 | TRBV24-1
TGTGCCAGCAGGGGACAGAGGGGGACTGAAGCTTTCTTT | CASRGQRGTEAFF | TRBD1 | many | TRBJ1-1 | TRBV12-3/TRBV12-4
TGCAGCGCTGGCCCAGAGACCCAGTACTTC | CSAGPETQYF | - | many | TRBJ2-5 | TRBV29-1
TGTGCCAGCAGCGACGGGAATCGTTCACCCCTCCACTTT | CASSDGNRSPLHF | - | many | TRBJ1-6 | TRBV9
TGTGCCAGCAGTGGGGTTAACACTGAAGCTTTCTTT | CASSGVNTEAFF | - | many | TRBJ1-1 | TRBV12-3/TRBV12-4
TGCAGTGCTAGGAATCCAGCGAGCTCTGGAAACACCAGATATTTT | CSARNPASSGNTRYF | - | - | TRBJ1-3 | TRBV20-1
TGTGCCAGCAGTCCTCCTGGGAACCCCCCCTATGGCTACACCTTC | CASSPPGNPPYGYTF | - | many | TRBJ1-2 | TRBV6-1
TGTGCTAGTGGTTTGGTACTAGCGGGGGGTGTTACCCAGTACTTC | CASGLVLAGGVTQYF | TRBD2 | many | TRBJ2-5 | TRBV12-5